This T cell receptor beta chain was obtained from a study of CD4 T cells in relation to SARS-CoV-2 and coronaviruses. Study findings and constraints: Crossreactive clones expanded significantly less to SARS-CoV-2 than monoreactive clones. Crossreactivity was assessed only for spike protein, not other viral proteins.

CD4+ T cells from unexposed donors were obtained before the COVID-19 pandemic (2011-2018). Measured with immunoSEQ multiplex PCR; TCRdb has only the in-frame clones, and not every one. The sample includes about 60,000 clones, less than 95% of them seen just once. On this clone itself: The antigen is unknown.

Sequencing was carried out using naive CD4+ T cells from PBMCs. Subset specified: naive CD4+ T cells isolated by negative enrichment. This clonotype originated in a human donor in good health.

The CDR3 DNA reads as TGTGCCAGCAGCGTATCTCGGGACAGGGACCCGCAGTATTTT. Translated, it gives CASSVSRDRDPQYF. This chain joins TRBV9 and TRBJ2-3; the match to TRBD1 covers 9 bases. The junction had 7 bases not matched to a gene; V was cut back by 1 base and J by 10 bases. The CDR3 loop spans 14 amino acids. In germline, CDR1 is SGDLS, CDR2 YYNGEE.